This T cell receptor (beta chain) is drawn from a study of CD8 T cells in ankylosing spondylitis. Study-level results: Earlier literature documents some of the motif variants in reactive arthritis synovial fluid and blood.

A quantitative 5'-RACE method, one with molecular barcodes, was used to make TCR beta libraries. TCRdb re-called the 5' RACE reads through MiXCR, storing one row per CDR3 protein. Altogether 100,000 or so distinct CDR3 sequences are present, 24% being singletons, with the ten largest covering roughly an eighth. Trimming shortened V by 0 bases and J by 9 bases, and 6 bases separated the two germline ends. The CDR3 loop spans 12 amino acids. Germline-derived CDR1 and CDR2 are SNHLY and FYNNEI. At least ten counts were recorded for this clonotype. What it binds is unknown. Sequencing was performed on synovial fluid, either unsorted or a sorted T cell fraction (not recorded which). This receptor was obtained from a male donor with ankylosing spondylitis. The chain recombines TRBV2 with TRBJ2-1; D gene uncertain. CDR3 in DNA: TGTGCCAGCAGTGAAGCAATTAGTGAGCAGTTCTTC. As protein: CASSEAISEQFF.